These 13 T cell receptor beta chains came from one sample sequenced in a study of CD8 T cells in ankylosing spondylitis. Which antigens these TCRs recognize remains unknown. TCRdb recomputed calls from the 5' RACE reads with MiXCR, one row per CDR3 protein. The sample has roughly 670,000 distinct CDR3 sequences, around 20% seen once; the top ten hold approximately 18%. General observations from the study: Seemingly characteristic of ankylosing spondylitis blood was a TCR beta motif consisting of fewer than 10 highly homologous variants.

The source material was blood, either unsorted or a sorted T cell fraction (not recorded which). These receptors all stem from a male donor with ankylosing spondylitis.

This clonotype was seen only a few times. The V call is TRBV5-1, the J call TRBJ2-7; TRBD1 agrees at 8 bases. V lost 4 bases, J lost 3 bases, and 6 bases stayed unmatched. The germline gives CDR1 SGHRS, CDR2 YFSETQ. The CDR3 runs to 14 residues. The CDR3 DNA follows: TGCGCCAGCAGCACCAGGGGGCCGGACTACGAGCAGTACTTC. It codes for CASSTRGPDYEQYF.

This clonotype was observed a handful of times. This chain connects TRBV5-1 to TRBJ2-3, with TRBD1 matching 9 bases. The CDR3 loop spans 16 amino acids. V gave up 3 bases and J gave up 0 bases; unmatched junction bases: 5. Germline assignment: CDR1 SGHRS and CDR2 YFSETQ. Written as DNA, the CDR3 is TGCGCCAGCAGCTACCGACAGGGGGGTAGCACAGATACGCAGTATTTT. Protein product: CASSYRQGGSTDTQYF.

The chain carries TRBV19 and TRBJ2-1; 10 bases fit TRBD2. The V gene end was trimmed by 1 base and the J gene end by 5 bases; junction bases not matched to a gene: 5. Per the germline V gene, CDR1 is LNHDA and CDR2 is SQIVND (reference sequence). CDR3 length: 16 residues. CDR3 bases: TGTGCCAGTAGTATAGTCAAGACTAGCGGGCACAATGAGCAGTTCTTC. As protein: CASSIVKTSGHNEQFF.

This clonotype was counted a single time. The V gene is TRBV3-1, the J gene TRBJ2-7, with TRBD2 matching over 11 bases. Looked up from germline, CDR1 is LGHDT and CDR2 is YNNKEL (reference sequence). Losses at the gene ends were 1 base for V and 0 bases for J; bases not matched to a gene: 5. The CDR3 runs 17 residues. Written as DNA, the CDR3 is TGTGCCAGCAGCCAAGTGATAGCGGGAGGGAGCTCCTACGAGCAGTACTTC. Its translation is CASSQVIAGGSSYEQYF.

The chain carries TRBV4-1 and TRBJ1-1, with D unresolved. CDR3 length equals 19 residues. Trimming took off 1 base at V and 1 base at J, with 22 bases between the two ends. The germline CDR1 and CDR2 sequences are MGHRA and YSYEKL. CDR3 bases: TGCGCCAGCAGCCAAGGGTCCGCCAGGAGCCGACGAAAGAACACTGAAGCTTTCTTT. Protein: CASSQGSARSRRKNTEAFF.

The gene calls are TRBV4-3 and TRBJ2-3, with D possibly TRBD2 on 6 matching bases. The CDR3 is made up of 15 amino acids. V lost 0 bases and J 2 bases, leaving 9 bases between the germline ends. Per the germline V gene, CDR1 is LGHNA and CDR2 is YSLEER. The CDR3 region has the DNA TGCGCCAGCAGCCAAGAGCGGGAATACACAGATACGCAGTATTTT. Protein: CASSQEREYTDTQYF.

This clonotype came up a few times. V gene TRBV7-3 combines with J gene TRBJ2-2, with unresolved D. V was pared by 5 bases and J by 0 bases, with 13 bases between. Germline V gene lookup returns CDR1 SGHTA and CDR2 FQGTGA. CDR3 length: 16 residues. CDR3 bases: TGTGCCAGCAGCCCCCAAATGCCTACGAACACCGGGGAGCTGTTTTTT. Protein product: CASSPQMPTNTGELFF.

This clonotype was seen a handful of times. CDR3 coding DNA: TGCGCCAGCAGCCAAGATTCTGGCTTCTCCTACAATGAGCAGTTCTTC. Translation: CASSQDSGFSYNEQFF. The J gene is TRBJ2-1, the V gene TRBV4-3, with unresolved D. CDR3 length: 16 residues. V lost 0 bases and J 0 bases, leaving 9 bases between the germline ends. CDR1 LGHNA and CDR2 YSLEER come from the germline V gene.

There are a few counts of this clonotype. This CDR3 reads CASSYSGGTVQETQYF. The CDR3 DNA follows: TGTGCCAGCAGTTACTCGGGGGGGACAGTCCAAGAGACCCAGTACTTC. The gene calls are TRBV6-5 and TRBJ2-5, with D perhaps assigned TRBD1 or TRBD2 (7 bases each). Germline V gene lookup returns CDR1 MNHEY and CDR2 SVGAGI. The CDR3 contains 16 residues. The V gene lost 0 bases and the J gene lost 1 base, with 12 bases spanning the gap.

The chain couples TRBV15 to TRBJ1-6; D not certain. Germline V gives CDR1 LNHNV, CDR2 YYDKDF (reference sequence). Trimming removed 1 base from V and 7 bases from J, with 5 bases in between. The CDR3 spans 13 residues. The CDR3 sequence: CATSRGGNSPLHF. The CDR3 coding sequence is TGTGCCACCAGCAGAGGAGGAAATTCACCCCTCCACTTT.

In this sample, this clonotype turned up a few times. The chain links TRBV4-1 to TRBJ2-1, with 10 bases lining up with TRBD2. The J segment lost 2 bases and the V segment lost 3 bases, leaving 10 bases of the junction unmatched. Germline CDR1 reads MGHRA; CDR2 reads YSYEKL. CDR3 length equals 18 residues. The CDR3 bases are TGCGCCAGCAGCCAGATGGTGGCTAGCGGGAGAACCTACAATGAGCAGTTCTTC. It is translated as CASSQMVASGRTYNEQFF.

The genes are TRBV24-1 and TRBJ2-1; 9 positions agree with TRBD2. The CDR3 sequence is 15 residues long. Losses at the gene ends were 5 bases for V and 8 bases for J; bases not matched to a gene: 9. Germline V gene sequence: CDR1 KGHDR, CDR2 SFDVKD. The CDR3 loop is CATSVGASGTDEQFF. DNA for the CDR3: TGTGCCACCAGTGTTGGGGCTAGCGGGACGGATGAGCAGTTCTTC.

This clonotype has a handful of counts. The chain employs TRBV14 and TRBJ2-2; D unclear. Trimming took 1 base from V and 5 from J, leaving 8 bases between them. CDR1 and CDR2 from the germline V gene are SGHDN and FVKESK. The CDR3 has 14 residues. The CDR3: CASSQARLTGELFF. The CDR3 DNA sequence: TGTGCCAGCAGCCAAGCAAGGTTAACCGGGGAGCTGTTTTTT.